One sample yielded the 28 T cell receptor beta chains listed below, sequenced in a study of blood T cells in healthy people across ages (dated by TCRdb to between 2014 and 2017). Libraries were made using 5' RACE. Sequencing was carried out with an Illumina HiSeq 2500. A second PCR of roughly 7 to 12 cycles was run with a J-beta primer mix and a sample-barcoded 5' primer. The raw public reads went through TCRdb reprocessing: fastp at Q25, MiXCR clone calling, in-frame beta chains kept. Rows are combined by CDR3 protein, so each entry shows the most common genes and DNA. The sample table shows hundreds of thousands of distinct CDR3 sequences, and about three fifths are seen once. The ten biggest clones cover roughly 20% of the sample. Sequencing used blood. The source of these receptors is a man in his thirties or forties in good health.

This rearrangement joins TRBV20-1 to TRBJ1-5, with a tentative D call TRBD1 (5 bases). There are 13 residues in the CDR3. V shed 0 bases and J shed 5 bases, with 8 bases lying between them. Germline V gene lookup returns CDR1 DFQATT and CDR2 SNEGSKA (reference sequence). The CDR3, as DNA: TGCAGTGCTAGAGATGAAGGGGATCAGCCCCAGCATTTT. Protein product: CSARDEGDQPQHF.

V gene TRBV6-2 or TRBV6-3 combines with J gene TRBJ2-5; perhaps TRBD2 as D (5 bases). Germline loops: CDR1 MNHEY, CDR2 SVGEGT. Trimming pared 11 bases from V and 11 bases from J, leaving 33 bases between. The CDR3 has 16 amino acids. The CDR3 here is CAVLAGNGNPTGGQYF. DNA of the CDR3: TGTGCCGTCCTGGCCGGGAACGGGAATCCCACTGGCGGGCAGTACTTC.

This clonotype appeared a few times. J is TRBJ1-2 and V is TRBV9; D unclear. There are 13 residues in the CDR3. Deletions cut 0 bases from V and 8 bases from J, with 11 bases between. Germline V gives CDR1 SGDLS, CDR2 YYNGEE. CDR3 coding DNA: TGTGCCAGCAGCGTAGGGGGAAGTGGAGGCTACACCTTC. Translated, it gives CASSVGGSGGYTF.

This clonotype has more than one count but fewer than ten. The chain carries TRBV9 and TRBJ1-5; D gene unclear. V was clipped by 4 bases and J by 7 bases, with 12 bases between them. Germline CDR1 and CDR2: SGDLS and YYNGEE. CDR3 length: 13 residues. DNA of the CDR3: TGTGCCAGCAGCTCATACGCGGGCCAGCCCCAGCATTTT. This translates into CASSSYAGQPQHF. Supplemented by reference TRBV9 and TRBJ1-5, the full variable domain reads DSGVTQTPKHLITATGQRVTLRCSPRSGDLSVYWYQQSLDQGLQFLIQYYNGEERAKGNILERFSAQQFPDLHSELNLSSLELGDSALYFCASSSYAGQPQHFGDGTRLSIL.

The rearrangement joins TRBV2 to TRBJ2-3, with D uncertain. The CDR3 is 12 amino acids. In germline, CDR1 is SNHLY, CDR2 FYNNEI. The ends were cut back, 2 bases at V and 3 bases at J, with 3 bases in the middle. CDR3 bases: TGTGCCAGCAGTGAATTTACAGATACGCAGTATTTT. Amino acids: CASSEFTDTQYF.

Many counts were recorded for this clonotype. This chain uses TRBV29-1 with TRBJ2-7; D is undetermined. Per the germline V gene, CDR1 is SQVTM and CDR2 is ANQGSEA. CDR3 size: 13 residues. The V and J ends lost 5 bases and 1 base respectively, with 12 bases between them. The chain's CDR3 is CSVYSVSSYEQYF. CDR3 coding DNA: TGCAGCGTTTACTCCGTTTCTTCCTACGAGCAGTACTTC.

The chain recombines TRBV20-1 with TRBJ2-1, with 8 bases identical to TRBD1. CDR3 length: 16 residues. Germline assignment: CDR1 DFQATT and CDR2 SNEGSKA (reference sequence). The V segment lost 1 base and the J segment 0 bases; nucleotides outside the gene matches: 5. The CDR3 nucleotides read TGCAGTGCTAGAGTGGGACAGGACAGCTCCTACAATGAGCAGTTCTTC. Protein sequence: CSARVGQDSSYNEQFF.

The count of this clonotype is one. V gene TRBV5-1 combines with J gene TRBJ2-1, with D possibly being TRBD1 or TRBD2 (5 bases each). V was pared by 0 bases and J by 0 bases, with 13 bases between. Germline CDR1 and CDR2: SGHRS and YFSETQ. The CDR3 loop spans 17 amino acids. The CDR3 DNA reads as TGCGCCAGCAGCTTGGATTGGGGACCTGGCTCCTACAATGAGCAGTTCTTC. Encoded protein: CASSLDWGPGSYNEQFF.

The genes are TRBV29-1 and TRBJ2-2; no clear D. The ends were cut back, 0 bases at V and 1 base at J, with 3 bases in the middle. The CDR3 contains 13 residues. The V gene's germline CDR1 is SQVTM and CDR2 ANQGSEA. CDR3 in amino acids: CSVEDWNTGELFF. The CDR3, as DNA: TGCAGCGTTGAAGACTGGAACACCGGGGAGCTGTTTTTT.

The chain joins TRBV29-1 to TRBJ1-1; D may be TRBD1 (5 bases). CDR3 length equals 13 residues. In germline, CDR1 is SQVTM, CDR2 ANQGSEA. V lost 7 bases and J 5 bases, leaving 17 bases between the germline ends. CDR3 bases: TGCAGCGCCCGAGTCGGGGCGCGGACTGAAGCTTTCTTT. Its protein product is CSARVGARTEAFF.

The CDR3 sequence is CASSPGAGPAYEQYF. The CDR3 DNA follows: TGTGCCAGCTCACCAGGGGCAGGCCCTGCCTACGAGCAGTACTTC. V is TRBV18 and J is TRBJ2-7; possible D gene TRBD1, 5 bases. The germline V gene has CDR1 KGHSH and CDR2 LQKENI. CDR3 length: 15 amino acids. Trimming stripped 2 bases from V and 2 bases from J, with 13 bases between.

Only a few counts were recorded for this clonotype. This chain links TRBV20-1 with TRBJ2-7, with TRBD2 identical over 12 bases. With 5 bases clipped from V and 4 bases from J, the junction kept 6 bases outside the gene matches. CDR3 length equals 14 residues. Germline V gene sequence: CDR1 DFQATT, CDR2 SNEGSKA (reference sequence). CDR3 protein: CSALPGLAGYEQYF. The CDR3 DNA reads TGCAGTGCTCTGCCGGGACTAGCGGGTTACGAGCAGTACTTC.

The chain joins TRBV15 to TRBJ2-7, with 10 bases matching TRBD2. The CDR3 totals 18 residues. Per germline, CDR1 LNHNV and CDR2 YYDKDF (reference sequence). The junction had 19 bases not matched to a gene; V was cut back by 6 bases and J by 5 bases. The CDR3 nucleotides are TGTGCCACCAGTAACGGCAGGTTCCTAGCGGGAGATCAGAACGAGCAGTACTTC. Its translation: CATSNGRFLAGDQNEQYF. Supplemented by reference TRBV15 and TRBJ2-7, the full variable domain reads DAMVIQNPRYQVTQFGKPVTLSCSQTLNHNVMYWYQQKSSQAPKLLFHYYDKDFNNEADTPDNFQSRRPNTSFCFLDIRSPGLGDTAMYLCATSNGRFLAGDQNEQYFGPGTRLTVT.

V gene TRBV9 combines with J gene TRBJ2-1; D may be TRBD2 (5 bases). The CDR3 spans 18 residues. Germline V gives CDR1 SGDLS, CDR2 YYNGEE. The V gene lost 2 bases and the J gene lost 0 bases, with 18 bases spanning the gap. CDR3 bases: TGTGCCAGCAGCGTTGATTCTCAGAGGGTTAGCTCCTACAATGAGCAGTTCTTC. Encoded protein: CASSVDSQRVSSYNEQFF.

This clonotype occurred many times. V usage is TRBV7-2 and J usage is TRBJ2-5, with 10 bases aligning to TRBD1. Germline trimming cut 3 bases from V and 1 base from J; bases unmatched to any gene: 14. The CDR3 has 19 residues. Germline values: CDR1 SGHTA, CDR2 FQGNSA. The CDR3 sequence is CASSFLAYRTGGGQETQYF. In DNA, the CDR3 is TGTGCCAGCAGCTTCCTAGCGTATCGGACAGGGGGAGGCCAAGAGACCCAGTACTTC.

The chain couples TRBV6-2 or TRBV6-3 to TRBJ2-1; 14 nucleotides match TRBD2. This CDR3 has 15 residues. Trimming took 5 bases from V and 10 from J; bases not matched to a gene: 7. Germline CDR1 is MNHEY and CDR2 is SVGEGT. CDR3 sequence: CASSRLAGGGWEQFF. The CDR3 DNA reads TGTGCCAGCAGTAGACTAGCGGGAGGGGGTTGGGAGCAGTTCTTC.

This chain joins TRBV12-3 or TRBV12-4 and TRBJ2-2, with D possibly TRBD2 on 6 matching bases. V was cut by 4 bases and J by 4 bases, with 13 bases left in between. This CDR3 spans 15 amino acids. In DNA form, the CDR3 reads TGTGCCAGCAGTTACCTAGCGAGTCCCACCGGGGAGCTGTTTTTT. Amino acid sequence: CASSYLASPTGELFF.

This clonotype was detected only a few times. CDR3 region: CSVASGSAQDTQYF. In DNA form, the CDR3 reads TGCAGCGTGGCTAGCGGGAGTGCCCAAGATACGCAGTATTTT. The V gene is TRBV29-1, the J gene TRBJ2-3; 10 nucleotides line up with TRBD2. This CDR3 comprises 14 residues. From germline, CDR1 is SQVTM and CDR2 ANQGSEA. V lost 6 bases to trimming and J lost 5 bases; unmatched junction nucleotides: 8.

V gene TRBV5-1 combines with J gene TRBJ2-7, with TRBD2 identical over 10 bases. Trimming at V came to 4 bases and at J to 6 bases, leaving 10 bases not matched to a gene. From germline, CDR1 is SGHRS and CDR2 YFSETQ. There are 15 residues in the CDR3. The CDR3 DNA reads TGCGCCAGCAGCGAAGGACTAGCGGCGCCTCGCGAGCAGTACTTC. Its protein product is CASSEGLAAPREQYF.

Only a few counts were recorded for this clonotype. This chain joins TRBV20-1 and TRBJ2-7, with D possibly TRBD1 on 6 matching bases. V was cut by 5 bases and J by 2 bases, with 13 bases left in between. The CDR3 runs to 13 residues. Germline CDR1 reads DFQATT; CDR2 reads SNEGSKA (reference sequence). The CDR3 DNA is TGCAGTGCTCTGGACAGACTGACCTACGAGCAGTACTTC. The encoded protein is CSALDRLTYEQYF.

This clonotype has more than one count but fewer than ten. The chain links TRBV20-1 to TRBJ2-6; 9 bases line up with TRBD1. Germline CDR1 and CDR2: DFQATT and SNEGSKA (reference sequence). The junction had 12 bases not matched to a gene; V was cut back by 6 bases and J by 0 bases. The CDR3 runs 18 residues. The CDR3 DNA is TGCAGTGCATATATCCCCGGGACAGGGAACTCTGGGGCCAACGTCCTGACTTTC. Translated: CSAYIPGTGNSGANVLTF.

The chain links TRBV12-3 or TRBV12-4 to TRBJ1-1; D might be TRBD1 (6 bases). V was clipped by 6 bases and J by 2 bases, with 13 bases between them. The CDR3 has 14 amino acids. CDR3 DNA: TGTGCCAGCAGCTCGACAGGCCGAAACACTGAAGCTTTCTTT. Amino acid sequence: CASSSTGRNTEAFF.

Only a few counts were recorded for this clonotype. This rearrangement joins TRBV7-9 to TRBJ2-1; the D is unclear. CDR1 is SEHNR, CDR2 FQNEAQ, per germline (reference sequence). V was pared by 6 bases and J by 7 bases, with 7 bases between. The CDR3 extends over 11 amino acids. As DNA, the CDR3 is TGTGCCAGCAGACAGATAAATGAGCAGTTCTTC. Its translation is CASRQINEQFF.

Turning to this clonotype: Relative to the germline gene, one junction end is altered; a read error may explain this. J is TRBJ2-1 and V is TRBV15, with a tentative D call TRBD2 (6 bases). CDR1 is LNHNV and CDR2 is YYDKDF in the germline V gene (reference sequence). The CDR3 runs 16 residues. CDR3 nucleotides: TGCGCCACCAGCAGTCTCGGGAGAAGCTCCTACAATGAGCGGTTCTTC. It codes for CATSSLGRSSYNERFF.

The chain is built from TRBV6-5 and TRBJ2-5; D may be TRBD1 or TRBD2 (5 bases each). CDR1 MNHEY and CDR2 SVGAGI come from the germline V gene. The CDR3 is 16 residues long. V was cut by 8 bases and J by 3 bases, with 22 bases left in between. The DNA for the CDR3 is TGTGCCAGCCGGAGATTTTTCCTGGGACCGAAAGAGACCCAGTACTTC. Protein: CASRRFFLGPKETQYF.

The chain links TRBV27 to TRBJ2-7, with D perhaps TRBD1 (7 bases). Trimming stripped 6 bases from V and 2 bases from J, with 17 bases between. Germline CDR1 and CDR2: MNHEY and SMNVEV (reference sequence). The CDR3 length is 15 residues. The CDR3 nucleotides are TGTGCCAGCAGAGGGGCGGGACAGTGGACCTACGAGCAGTACTTC. Translating it yields CASRGAGQWTYEQYF.

The sample holds a few counts of this clonotype. This rearrangement joins TRBV6-1 to TRBJ2-6; unclear D gene. CDR3 length: 18 amino acids. CDR1 and CDR2 from the germline V gene are MNHNS and SASEGT. Trimming left V 5 bases short and J 2 bases short, with 19 bases between. CDR3 nucleotide sequence: TGTGCCAGCAGTCCTTCTGTTAATTCGGCTACTGGGGCCAACGTCCTGACTTTC. It specifies CASSPSVNSATGANVLTF.

This clonotype showed up just a few times. This sequence joins TRBV6-5 and TRBJ2-5; possibly TRBD2 for D (6 bases). The better agreement between TRBJ2-7 and the DNA end casts doubt on the J call. Germline loops: CDR1 MNHEY, CDR2 SVGAGI. The CDR3 loop spans 11 amino acids. CDR3: CASRGGYEQYF. The CDR3 DNA reads as TGTGCCAGCAGGGGAGGCTACGAGCAGTACTTC.